This T cell receptor (beta chain) was captured in a study of T cell responses to AZD1222 COVID-19 vaccine (dated by TCRdb to about 2021). Study-level background: TCR sequencing covered 230 to 250 trial participants: about 210 given two doses of AZD1222 and approximately 26 given two doses of MenACWY control vaccine. Trial participants were enrolled by age into 18-55, 56-69 and 70-plus year subgroups, with roughly 160, 29 and 62 TCR-sequenced participants respectively. General study outcomes and caveats: After two AZD1222 doses, spike-specific TCR breadth and depth were significantly higher than at day 0 and than in MenACWY recipients. Reportedly, close to half of the unique spike-specific TCRs recognized epitopes lying outside the regions that are mutated in the B.1.351 and B.1.1.7 variants. Most participants were white British and females outnumbered males, and the authors suggested that clonal diversity may have been underestimated. Because no samples from the day 14 peak response were available, repertoires could be characterized only after the peak T cell response. Vaccine-associated CD4 TCRs spanned the whole spike protein, with dominant responses in regions 160-218 and 743-854. Conclusions about previously exposed vaccinees are limited because only five to seven AZD1222 recipients were SARS-CoV-2 seropositive at baseline. The 56-69-year group was small, and its depth increase did not reach significance, likely because of low power.

V is pared back by 8 bases and J by 4 bases, with 16 bases lying between the germline termini. Spanning cysteine to phenylalanine, the CDR3 consists of 14 amino acids. The retained sequence is limited to the CDR3, 42 bases, with the frame set at the first base. Comments on this clone: This receptor's antigen is unknown. No much larger clone exists at a distance of one base, and base qualities are not known.

What this sample's time point label stands for: about 28 days (+/-7) after the second vaccine dose. AZD1222 recipients with second doses at about 4 weeks or about 12 weeks were pooled, because spike-specific TCR depth and breadth did not differ between schedules. Samples from vaccinated people were obtained from the UK trials COV001 and COV002, which included a single-blind randomized controlled phase 2/3 trial of AZD1222 (ChAdOx1 nCoV-19) in healthy adults. Trial participant PBMC samples were collected at day 0 and day 28 after the second dose for TCRbeta chain sequencing. The CDR3 regions of human TCRbeta chains were subjected to immunosequencing. In the paper's pipeline: TCRs in the repertoires were matched against a reference library of SARS-CoV-2-specific TCRs that had been generated with the MIRA antigen-specificity platform. Breadth meant the fraction of unique TCRs that were SARS-CoV-2-associated, whereas depth meant the fraction of total T cells that were SARS-CoV-2-associated. Each spike-specific TCR was assigned to its reactive spike region and to a CD4 or CD8 class using the MIRA data. Log10-transformed breadth and depth values were compared by one-way ANOVA with Sidak's multiple comparisons tests. Here the immuneACCESS table is served through TCRdb, limited to in-frame sequences with V and J called. Missing clones are a known gap in these copies; in checked studies unresolved V genes cover under half, and the rest lacks a known reason. The V and J calls and the clone size are those of that table, but D and trimming were determined from the DNA. For this sample there are 150,000 to 200,000 clones; over 90% appear just once. The top ten clones comprise about 1.9% of the sample.

This sample comprised peripheral blood, obtained 28 days after the second AZD1222 dose. This clonotype originated in an adult who received the AZD1222 COVID-19 vaccine. Recombination connected TRBV23-1 to TRBJ2-3, and the D gene may be TRBD1, 5 bases matching. TRBV23-1 is reported as an ORF; its role is uncertain. In nucleotide form, the sequence is TGCGCCAGCTATCCATGTGGGGCTGCAGATACGCAGTATTTT. Translation gives CASYPCGAADTQYF.